One sample yielded the 27 T cell receptor beta chains listed below, sequenced in a study of T cell responses to AZD1222 COVID-19 vaccine. Sequenced by immunoSEQ multiplex PCR; TCRdb stores in-frame clones only, minus some. The sample includes approximately 140,000 clones, 90% to 95% of them seen just once. The specimen comprised peripheral blood, sampled on day 0 of AZD1222 vaccination. These receptors were taken from an adult in good health.

The chain is built from TRBV5-6 and TRBJ2-3, with 10 bases identical to TRBD2. The V gene's germline CDR1 is SGHDT and CDR2 YYEEEE. This CDR3 comprises 16 residues. V shed 5 bases and J 0 bases; nucleotides not matched to a gene: 6. This CDR3 reads CASSYPGLASTDTQYF. For the CDR3, the DNA is TGTGCCAGCAGTTATCCGGGACTAGCGAGCACAGATACGCAGTATTTT.

CDR3 loop: CASRSEGPYGYTF. The CDR3 DNA is TGTGCCAGCCGATCGGAGGGTCCCTATGGCTACACCTTC. J is TRBJ1-2 and V is TRBV28; D is unresolved. CDR3 length: 13 amino acids. V shed 8 bases and J shed 4 bases, with 14 bases lying between them. The germline V gene has CDR1 MDHEN and CDR2 SYDVKM.

The V and J genes are TRBV2 and TRBJ1-5; 9 bases agree with TRBD1. V trimming: 7 bases; J trimming: 6 bases; junction bases outside the gene matches: 10. Looked up from germline, CDR1 is SNHLY and CDR2 is FYNNEI. The CDR3 contains 15 residues. The CDR3 loop reads CASKDGTGSAQPQHF. The CDR3 DNA sequence: TGTGCCAGCAAAGATGGGACAGGGAGTGCTCAGCCCCAGCATTTT.

The genes are TRBV7-8 and TRBJ2-1; 10 bases align to TRBD2. V was pared by 0 bases and J by 7 bases, with 9 bases of the junction left unmatched. There are 17 residues in the CDR3. CDR1 is SGHVS and CDR2 is FQNEAQ in the germline V gene. DNA for the CDR3: TGTGCCAGCAGCTTAGCGGTAGCGGGAGGTGGTGGTAATGAGCAGTTCTTC. Translating it yields CASSLAVAGGGGNEQFF.

CDR3 region: CASSQYAGDNEQFF. The CDR3 DNA sequence: TGTGCCAGCAGCCAATACGCGGGAGACAATGAGCAGTTCTTC. The V call is TRBV3-1 (or the pseudogene TRBV3-2), the J call TRBJ2-1; 7 positions agree with TRBD2. Germline V gene data show CDR1 as LGHDT and CDR2 as YNNKEL (reference sequence). This CDR3 is built from 14 residues. The V and J ends lost 2 bases and 5 bases, in that order; junction bases with no gene match: 3.

The CDR3 loop is CATSTDTGNTIYF. The DNA of the CDR3 is TGTGCCACTTCGACTGACACTGGAAACACCATATATTTT. The chain employs TRBV6-5 and TRBJ1-3; D is uncertain. Trimming shortened V by 10 bases and J by 2 bases, and 12 bases separated the two germline ends. Germline V gives CDR1 MNHEY, CDR2 SVGAGI. The CDR3 consists of 13 residues.

This chain connects TRBV7-5 to TRBJ2-7; the D call in the table, TRBD2, was not verified against the DNA. TRBV7-5 is an annotated pseudogene. The CDR3 extends over 14 amino acids. Written as DNA, the CDR3 is TGTGCCATTCTAAGGAGGAGGGGCTCCTACGAGCAGTACGTC. Translation gives CAILRRRGSYEQYV.

V usage is TRBV28 and J usage is TRBJ1-2; no reliable D call. The ends were cut back, 7 bases at V and 8 bases at J, with 20 bases in the middle. Per germline, CDR1 MDHEN and CDR2 SYDVKM. CDR3 length: 14 residues. The CDR3 sequence: CASMGGGSGKGYTF. CDR3 nucleotide sequence: TGTGCCAGCATGGGCGGAGGGTCTGGTAAGGGCTACACCTTC.

The V and J genes are TRBV5-1 and TRBJ2-3; D perhaps matches TRBD1 (6 bases). V lost 1 base and J 2 bases, leaving 11 bases between the germline ends. This CDR3 contains 15 residues. The V gene's germline CDR1 is SGHRS and CDR2 YFSETQ. CDR3 sequence: CASSLQGWVTDTQYF. CDR3 in DNA: TGCGCCAGCAGCTTGCAGGGGTGGGTCACAGATACGCAGTATTTT. Combining the CDR3 with reference TRBV5-1 and TRBJ2-3 gives the whole variable domain KAGVTQTPRYLIKTRGQQVTLSCSPISGHRSVSWYQQTPGQGLQFLFEYFSETQRNKGNFPGRFSGRQFSNSRSEMNVSTLELGDSALYLCASSLQGWVTDTQYFGPGTRLTVL.

V is TRBV7-2 and J is TRBJ1-2; D remains ambiguous. From germline, CDR1 is SGHTA and CDR2 FQGNSA. The CDR3 covers 13 residues. Trimming left V 6 bases short and J 8 bases short, with 16 bases between. The CDR3 nucleotides read TGTGCCAGCAGATTCACGGGTCGGGGAGGCTACACCTTC. Translated, it gives CASRFTGRGGYTF.

The rearrangement links TRBV5-4 to TRBJ1-2, with D tentatively TRBD1 (5 bases). Germline values: CDR1 SGHNT, CDR2 YYREEE (reference sequence). This CDR3 has 12 amino acids. V gave up 3 bases and J gave up 3 bases, with 6 bases separating them. Here the CDR3 DNA reads TGTGCCAGCAGCTCGGGGGACTATGGCTACACCTTC. This codes for CASSSGDYGYTF.

The chain joins TRBV5-1 to TRBJ2-3, with TRBD1 matching 10 bases. CDR3 length equals 14 residues. Germline assignment: CDR1 SGHRS and CDR2 YFSETQ. After removal of 3 bases from V and 4 bases from J, the junction contained 2 bases not matched to a gene. CDR3 DNA: TGCGCCAGCAGCTACGGGACAGGGGCAGATACGCAGTATTTT. Translated: CASSYGTGADTQYF.

The rearrangement uses TRBV7-9 and TRBJ2-3; a possible D gene is TRBD2 (5 bases). Germline lookup yields CDR1 SEHNR and CDR2 FQNEAQ (reference sequence). There are 15 residues in the CDR3. V lost 3 bases, J lost 5 bases, and 15 bases lay in between. For the CDR3, the DNA is TGTGCCAGCAGCTTCTTACTAGATGAGCAAGATACGCAGTATTTT. This translates into CASSFLLDEQDTQYF. Filled out from reference TRBV7-9 and TRBJ2-3, the complete variable domain reads DTGVSQNPRHKITKRGQNVTFRCDPISEHNRLYWYRQTLGQGPEFLTYFQNEAQLEKSRLLSDRFSAERPKGSFSTLEIQRTEQGDSAMYLCASSFLLDEQDTQYFGPGTRLTVL.

The rearrangement joins TRBV5-6 to TRBJ1-2, with D perhaps matching TRBD1 (6 bases). The V gene's germline CDR1 is SGHDT and CDR2 YYEEEE. V dropped 4 bases and J dropped 4 bases, with 17 bases sitting between them. This CDR3 contains 15 residues. This CDR3 is CASSGYRDIPYGYTF. CDR3 coding DNA: TGTGCCAGCAGCGGCTACCGGGACATACCCTATGGCTACACCTTC.

The J gene is TRBJ1-3, the V gene TRBV4-3, with 8 nucleotides matching TRBD1. The CDR3 is 17 residues long. After removal of 1 base from V and 2 bases from J, the junction contained 7 bases not matched to a gene. Germline lookup yields CDR1 LGHNA and CDR2 YSLEER. The CDR3 region has the DNA TGCGCCAGCAGCCAAGGGACAGGGTGGGGCGCTGGAAACACCATATATTTT. Its translation: CASSQGTGWGAGNTIYF.

The chain combines TRBV7-3 with TRBJ2-3, with TRBD2 matching over 9 bases. V was pared by 1 base and J by 1 base, with 0 bases of the junction left unmatched. CDR1 and CDR2 from the germline V gene are SGHTA and FQGTGA. The CDR3 contains 15 residues. The CDR3 bases are TGTGCCAGCAGCTTAAGGACTAGCGGCACAGATACGCAGTATTTT. This encodes CASSLRTSGTDTQYF.

The chain uses TRBV18 and TRBJ1-2; D uncertain. This CDR3 is built from 13 residues. Germline CDR1 is KGHSH and CDR2 is LQKENI. Trimming shortened V by 4 bases and J by 2 bases, and 8 bases separated the two germline ends. The chain's CDR3 is CASSQDENYGYTF. In DNA form, the CDR3 reads TGTGCCAGCTCACAAGACGAGAACTATGGCTACACCTTC.

The rearrangement links TRBV19 to TRBJ1-2, with D maybe TRBD1 (5 bases). The CDR3 extends over 11 amino acids. Trimming cost V 4 bases and J 10 bases, with 10 bases left between them. Germline lookup yields CDR1 LNHDA and CDR2 SQIVND (reference sequence). The CDR3 DNA follows: TGTGCCAGTAGTAGCGCAGGGATCTACACCTTC. Residues: CASSSAGIYTF.

The rearrangement links TRBV7-9 to TRBJ2-5; D is perhaps TRBD2 (5 bases). This CDR3 has 14 residues. V gave up 6 bases and J gave up 5 bases, with 16 bases separating them. Germline lookup yields CDR1 SEHNR and CDR2 FQNEAQ (reference sequence). As DNA, the CDR3 is TGTGCCAGCAGAGATAGGGCGGCGGGCGAGACCCAGTACTTC. It specifies CASRDRAAGETQYF.

This clone showed up just once. The genes are TRBV4-1 and TRBJ2-3; D is possibly TRBD1 (6 bases). Germline V gene lookup returns CDR1 MGHRA and CDR2 YSYEKL. Trimming shortened V by 1 base and J by 6 bases, and 23 bases separated the two germline ends. The CDR3 contains 18 residues. DNA for the CDR3: TGCGCCAGCAGCCAAGTGTCCGGGGCAGGGGCCTCTTGGGATACGCAGTATTTT. It specifies CASSQVSGAGASWDTQYF.

The V gene is TRBV11-2, the J gene TRBJ2-5, with TRBD2 matching over 15 bases. V was pared by 4 bases and J by 3 bases, with 0 bases of the junction left unmatched. Per germline, CDR1 SGHAT and CDR2 FQNNGV. The CDR3 is 15 amino acids. The CDR3: CASSWTSGREETQYF. The CDR3 DNA follows: TGTGCCAGCAGCTGGACTAGCGGGAGGGAAGAGACCCAGTACTTC.

This clone was counted between two and nine times. Other DNA variants within this sample encode the same CDR3. The chain carries TRBV5-1 and TRBJ1-1; 7 bases are a match to TRBD1. Per germline, CDR1 SGHRS and CDR2 YFSETQ. The CDR3 has 14 amino acids. The V segment lost 4 bases and the J segment 0 bases; nucleotides outside the gene matches: 3. CDR3 sequence: CASSPDRVNTEAFF. In DNA, the CDR3 is TGCGCCAGCAGCCCTGACAGGGTGAACACTGAAGCTTTCTTT.

This chain connects TRBV7-2 to TRBJ1-2, with 9 bases matching TRBD1. CDR3 length: 17 amino acids. Losses at the gene ends were 0 bases for V and 6 bases for J; bases not matched to a gene: 11. Germline-derived CDR1 and CDR2 are SGHTA and FQGNSA. The CDR3 DNA reads as TGTGCCAGCAGCTTAGCGGGACAGGGTTCCCCCGGGGATGGCTACACCTTC. It translates to CASSLAGQGSPGDGYTF. Full variable domain (rest looked up from reference TRBV7-2 and TRBJ1-2): GAGVSQSPSNKVTEKGKDVELRCDPISGHTALYWYRQSLGQGLEFLIYFQGNSAPDKSGLPSDRFSAERTGGSVSTLTIQRTQQEDSAVYLCASSLAGQGSPGDGYTFGSGTRLTVV.

The gene calls are TRBV6-1 and TRBJ1-3; the D is unclear. Trimming took off 4 bases at V and 0 bases at J, with 13 bases between the two ends. Per germline, CDR1 MNHNS and CDR2 SASEGT. This CDR3 spans 16 amino acids. The CDR3 loop is CASSASQRASGNTIYF. CDR3 DNA sequence: TGTGCCAGCAGTGCTTCACAGCGAGCCTCTGGAAACACCATATATTTT.

This chain uses TRBV5-1 with TRBJ1-4; D gene unclear. Between the trimmed V and J ends, which lost 1 base and 3 bases, there was a span of 7 bases. CDR3 length equals 14 residues. The germline V gene has CDR1 SGHRS and CDR2 YFSETQ. The CDR3 coding sequence is TGCGCCAGCAGCTTGAGCTGGGCTAATGAAAAACTGTTTTTT. Translation gives CASSLSWANEKLFF. Together with reference TRBV5-1 and TRBJ1-4, the CDR3 gives the full variable domain: KAGVTQTPRYLIKTRGQQVTLSCSPISGHRSVSWYQQTPGQGLQFLFEYFSETQRNKGNFPGRFSGRQFSNSRSEMNVSTLELGDSALYLCASSLSWANEKLFFGSGTQLSVL.

This chain joins TRBV5-1 and TRBJ2-3; D is unclear. Germline V gene sequence: CDR1 SGHRS, CDR2 YFSETQ. Trimming shortened V by 4 bases and J by 2 bases, and 14 bases separated the two germline ends. The CDR3 has 15 amino acids. The CDR3 loop reads CASSTNGFSTDTQYF. The CDR3 bases are TGCGCCAGCAGCACCAACGGATTTTCCACAGATACGCAGTATTTT.

CDR3 bases: TGTGCCAGCAGCCAAGTGCAGGGGGCCCAGTACTTC. Encoded protein: CASSQVQGAQYF. The chain joins TRBV4-2 to TRBJ2-5; 7 bases line up with TRBD1. CDR3 length: 12 residues. J lost 9 bases, V lost 1 base, and 2 bases had no gene match. Germline V gene sequence: CDR1 LGHNA, CDR2 YNFKEQ.